Sequencing of this T cell receptor (beta chain) was carried out in a study of PD-1 blockade in classical Hodgkin lymphoma. The CDR3 sequence is 16 residues long. Trimming removed 0 bases from V and 7 bases from J, with 19 bases in between. Germline V gene lookup returns CDR1 MNHNY and CDR2 SVGAGI (reference sequence). Assay used: immunoSEQ multiplex PCR; TCRdb lists only in-frame clones, some missing. The sample contains some 26,000 clones, roughly 89% of which appear only once. As for this clone: Its antigen is still unknown.

Exposure to brentuximab vedotin varied, and each patient had relapsed following autologous stem cell transplantation. Magnetic negative selection was used to purify CD4+ T cells from thawed PBMCs. Progressive disease, partial response or complete response was each patient's best response. Overall study results and limits: By C4D1 there was a significant rise in CD4+ TCR diversity but not in CD8+ TCR diversity. Diminished baseline TCR diversity has been reported in newly diagnosed patients relative to healthy donors. Excluded were patients who started nivolumab under 1 year after ASCT, a group that had lower diversity.

The clonotype comes from a human donor with classical Hodgkin lymphoma. The source material was CD4+ T cells from blood, sampled at baseline. The J gene is TRBJ2-7, the V gene TRBV6-6; possible D gene TRBD2, 5 bases. CDR3 protein: CASSYSPQTTSGEQYF. The CDR3 coding sequence is TGTGCCAGCAGTTACTCGCCGCAGACCACCTCGGGGGAGCAGTACTTC.